These 5 T cell receptor beta chains share one sample of origin, sequenced in a study of blood T cell repertoires in COVID-19. Clones were sequenced by immunoSEQ multiplex PCR, and TCRdb holds only the in-frame ones, with some missing. The sample consists of about 260,000 clones, about 88% of them appearing once. Sequenced input: peripheral blood. These receptors all stem from a man between 60 and 75 years old who had recovered from COVID-19.

The rearrangement uses TRBV19 and TRBJ2-5; 8 bases map to TRBD2. CDR3 size: 17 residues. The ends lost 0 bases at V and 5 bases at J; junction bases unmatched: 11. Germline-derived CDR1 and CDR2 are LNHDA and SQIVND (reference sequence). The CDR3 bases are TGTGCCAGTAGTATAGATCGTTTCGGGGGGGCCGGTGAGACCCAGTACTTC. This sequence encodes CASSIDRFGGAGETQYF.

The J gene is TRBJ2-2, the V gene TRBV19; a possible D gene is TRBD1 (5 bases). Germline CDR1 and CDR2: LNHDA and SQIVND (reference sequence). CDR3 length: 14 amino acids. V was trimmed by 5 bases and J by 5 bases, leaving 12 bases between them. CDR3 DNA sequence: TGTGCCAGTAGTTTGGCTAAGGGGACCGGGGAGCTGTTTTTT. This sequence encodes CASSLAKGTGELFF. Using reference TRBV19 and TRBJ2-2 for the parts outside the CDR3, the full variable domain is DGGITQSPKYLFRKEGQNVTLSCEQNLNHDAMYWYRQDPGQGLRLIYYSQIVNDFQKGDIAEGYSVSREKKESFPLTVTSAQKNPTAFYLCASSLAKGTGELFFGEGSRLTVL.

The gene calls are TRBV19 and TRBJ2-5, with TRBD2 matching over 10 bases. Germline assignment: CDR1 LNHDA and CDR2 SQIVND (reference sequence). V shed 8 bases and J 3 bases; nucleotides not matched to a gene: 9. This CDR3 is built from 15 residues. CDR3 region: CASPPGLALKETQYF. Written as DNA, the CDR3 is TGTGCCAGTCCTCCGGGACTAGCGTTGAAAGAGACCCAGTACTTC.

The chain uses TRBV2 and TRBJ2-1; 7 nucleotides match TRBD1. The CDR3 contains 15 residues. The trim removed 0 bases at V and 6 bases at J, leaving 5 bases unmatched. The germline V gene has CDR1 SNHLY and CDR2 FYNNEI. CDR3 loop: CASSEADRAGNEQFF. The CDR3 DNA sequence: TGTGCCAGCAGTGAAGCCGACAGGGCCGGCAATGAGCAGTTCTTC.

This chain joins TRBV27 and TRBJ1-6, with 9 positions matching TRBD1. The ends lost 5 bases at V and 7 bases at J; junction bases unmatched: 6. CDR3 length: 15 residues. The germline CDR1 and CDR2 sequences are MNHEY and SMNVEV (reference sequence). The CDR3 nucleotides are TGTGCCAGCAGTCCACGGGACAGGGCAAATTCACCCCTCCACTTT. It specifies CASSPRDRANSPLHF.